This TCR beta chain was identified during a study of T-cell memory formation after mild COVID-19. Overall study context: The TCR clusters were mostly specific to one donor.

MiXCR was run by TCRdb on the 5' RACE reads, yielding one entry per CDR3 protein. Seen here are about 400,000 distinct CDR3 sequences, 20% to 30% observed once, and the top ten hold 10% to 15%. This clonotype was observed a handful of times. CDR1 MNHEY and CDR2 SVGEGT come from the germline V gene. J was trimmed by 8 bases and V by 4 bases; bases with no gene match: 12. The CDR3 runs 16 residues. The rearrangement joins TRBV6-2 or TRBV6-3 to TRBJ2-1; TRBD1 matches at 9 bases. The TCR comes from an adult woman who had mild COVID-19 (a few samples of this study predate the infection). Cell type and time point are not known. The specimen was PBMCs or a T cell subset sorted from them (not recorded which). The CDR3 protein is CASSSYGTGTSDEQFF. The CDR3 DNA is TGTGCCAGCAGTTCCTACGGGACAGGGACGTCCGATGAGCAGTTCTTC.